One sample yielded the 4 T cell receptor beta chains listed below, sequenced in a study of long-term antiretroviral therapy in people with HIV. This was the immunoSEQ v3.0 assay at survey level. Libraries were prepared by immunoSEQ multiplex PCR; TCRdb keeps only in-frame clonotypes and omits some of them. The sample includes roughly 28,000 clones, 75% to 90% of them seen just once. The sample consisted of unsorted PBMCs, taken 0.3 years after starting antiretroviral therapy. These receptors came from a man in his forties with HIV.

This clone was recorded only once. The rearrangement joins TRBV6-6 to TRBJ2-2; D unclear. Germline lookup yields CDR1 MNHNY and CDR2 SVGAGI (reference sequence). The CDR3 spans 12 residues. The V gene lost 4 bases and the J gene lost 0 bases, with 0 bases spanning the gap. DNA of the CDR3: TGTGCCAGCAGTTCGAACACCGGGGAGCTGTTTTTT. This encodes CASSSNTGELFF.

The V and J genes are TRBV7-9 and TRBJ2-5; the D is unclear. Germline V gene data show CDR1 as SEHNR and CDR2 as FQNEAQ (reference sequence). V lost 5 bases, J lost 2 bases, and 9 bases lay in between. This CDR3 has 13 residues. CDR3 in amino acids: CASSPGQQETQYF. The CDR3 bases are TGTGCCAGCAGCCCGGGTCAACAAGAGACCCAGTACTTC.

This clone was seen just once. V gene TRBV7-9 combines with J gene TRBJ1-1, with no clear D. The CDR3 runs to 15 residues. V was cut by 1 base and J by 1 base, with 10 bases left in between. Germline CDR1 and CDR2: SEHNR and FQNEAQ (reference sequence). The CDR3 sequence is CASSLDGATNTEAFF. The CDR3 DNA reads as TGTGCCAGCAGCTTAGACGGAGCTACGAACACTGAAGCTTTCTTT. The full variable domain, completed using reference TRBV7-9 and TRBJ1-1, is DTGVSQNPRHKITKRGQNVTFRCDPISEHNRLYWYRQTLGQGPEFLTYFQNEAQLEKSRLLSDRFSAERPKGSFSTLEIQRTEQGDSAMYLCASSLDGATNTEAFFGQGTRLTVV.

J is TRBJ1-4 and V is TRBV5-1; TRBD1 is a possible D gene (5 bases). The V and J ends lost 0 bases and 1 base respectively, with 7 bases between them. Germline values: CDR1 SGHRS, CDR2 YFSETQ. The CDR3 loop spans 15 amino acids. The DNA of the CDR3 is TGCGCCAGCAGCTTGGGTAGGGGAACTAATGAAAAACTGTTTTTT. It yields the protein CASSLGRGTNEKLFF.